One and the same sample provided the 19 T cell receptor beta chains below, sequenced in a study of shared clonotypes between healthy human individuals. Libraries were prepared by immunoSEQ multiplex PCR; TCRdb keeps only in-frame clonotypes and omits some of them. Among about 730,000 clones listed, 55% to 75% were seen once. The sample was memory CD4+ T cells sorted from blood. Subset in this sample: CD45RA-negative fraction. The receptors come from a woman in her twenties or thirties in good health.

This chain joins TRBV13 and TRBJ2-5; 14 nucleotides agree with TRBD2. CDR1 PRHDT and CDR2 FYEKMQ come from the germline V gene (reference sequence). This CDR3 is 20 amino acids long. Unmatched junction bases numbered 21, after V lost 5 bases and J lost 7 bases. CDR3 nucleotide sequence: TGTGCCAGCAGCCTAAAGATCTTAACCGGGACTAGCGGGAGTGAGGCGACCCAGTACTTC. Translating gives CASSLKILTGTSGSEATQYF.

CDR3 loop: CASSLAGQGLLREQYF. In DNA, the CDR3 is TGTGCCAGCAGTTTAGCGGGACAGGGTCTTTTGCGCGAGCAGTACTTC. The chain carries TRBV28 and TRBJ2-7, with 9 nucleotides matching TRBD1. V shed 2 bases and J 6 bases; nucleotides not matched to a gene: 11. Germline CDR1 MDHEN, CDR2 SYDVKM. This CDR3 comprises 16 residues.

This chain links TRBV28 with TRBJ1-2, with a weak D call TRBD1 (6 bases). Germline lookup yields CDR1 MDHEN and CDR2 SYDVKM. V was pared by 6 bases and J by 1 base, with 15 bases between. This CDR3 is built from 15 residues. The CDR3 DNA is TGTGCCAGCAGCACCCCGACAGGCTATAACTATGGCTACACCTTC. Protein product: CASSTPTGYNYGYTF.

This clone has at least ten counts. This chain connects TRBV7-9 to TRBJ2-3; no definite D call. Germline CDR1 SEHNR, CDR2 FQNEAQ (reference sequence). V lost 1 base and J lost 7, with 12 bases in between. The CDR3 sequence is 14 residues long. CDR3 sequence: CASSLDWSTNTQYF. CDR3 nucleotides: TGTGCCAGCAGCTTAGATTGGTCGACAAATACGCAGTATTTT.

V is TRBV19 and J is TRBJ1-2, with D unresolved. CDR3 length: 15 amino acids. Germline V gives CDR1 LNHDA, CDR2 SQIVND (reference sequence). The V end lost 5 bases, the J end lost 4 bases, and 17 bases lay between the germline ends. The CDR3 region is CASSPPHRGPYGYTF. The CDR3 DNA follows: TGTGCCAGTAGTCCCCCCCACCGCGGGCCCTATGGCTACACCTTC.

This sequence joins TRBV4-1 and TRBJ2-3; the match to TRBD2 covers 14 bases. Losses at the gene ends were 4 bases for V and 5 bases for J; bases not matched to a gene: 8. The CDR3 has 17 amino acids. CDR1 is MGHRA, CDR2 YSYEKL, per germline. CDR3 sequence: CASSPGRLAGGEDTQYF. DNA of the CDR3: TGCGCCAGCAGCCCGGGAAGACTAGCGGGAGGGGAAGATACGCAGTATTTT.

V is TRBV11-2 and J is TRBJ2-2; tentative D call: TRBD2 (5 bases). Trimming pared 1 base from V and 8 bases from J, leaving 14 bases between. Germline loops: CDR1 SGHAT, CDR2 FQNNGV. This CDR3 contains 15 residues. DNA for the CDR3: TGTGCCAGCAGCTTAGTCTCGTTGGTAGCGGGGGAGCTGTTTTTT. As protein: CASSLVSLVAGELFF.

This clone appeared many times. CDR3 sequence reads: CASSRVGNQPQHF. CDR3 coding DNA: TGCGCCAGCAGCAGAGTAGGGAATCAGCCCCAGCATTTT. This chain links TRBV10-2 with TRBJ1-5; D not certain. The CDR3 loop spans 13 amino acids. Germline V lookup: CDR1 WSHSY, CDR2 SAAADI. The ends were cut back, 6 bases at V and 4 bases at J, with 10 bases in the middle.

This clone was counted a few times. V and J are TRBV7-8 and TRBJ2-1; 13 bases align to TRBD2. CDR1 SGHVS and CDR2 FQNEAQ come from the germline V gene. The V segment lost 5 bases and the J segment 8 bases; nucleotides outside the gene matches: 9. The CDR3 length is 16 residues. The CDR3 sequence: CASSARTSGSFDEQFF. The CDR3 nucleotides are TGTGCCAGCAGCGCAAGGACTAGCGGGAGTTTCGATGAGCAGTTCTTC.

A word on this clone: The same CDR3 arises from other DNA sequences in this sample as well. This chain's CDR3 is CASSPQGVEAFF. The CDR3 DNA sequence: TGCGCCAGCAGCCCCCAGGGTGTTGAAGCTTTCTTT. The chain is built from TRBV5-1 and TRBJ1-1; D perhaps matches TRBD1 (5 bases). Trimming removed 4 bases from V and 7 bases from J, with 11 bases in between. Per germline, CDR1 SGHRS and CDR2 YFSETQ. The CDR3 is 12 amino acids.

This chain uses TRBV30 with TRBJ1-2; TRBD1 agrees at 7 bases. Germline V CDR1 and CDR2: GTSNPN, SVGIG (reference sequence). This CDR3 is built from 12 residues. V lost 5 bases and J lost 4; bases outside the gene matches: 4. CDR3 sequence reads: CAWEGQFYGYTF. The CDR3 DNA sequence: TGTGCCTGGGAGGGACAGTTCTATGGCTACACCTTC.

CDR3: CASGRVIESTDTQYF. The CDR3 nucleotides read TGTGCCAGCGGGAGGGTCATCGAGAGCACAGATACGCAGTATTTT. This sequence joins TRBV6-1 and TRBJ2-3, with 7 bases aligning to TRBD2. This CDR3 comprises 15 residues. Germline values: CDR1 MNHNS, CDR2 SASEGT. V lost 8 bases to trimming and J lost 0 bases; unmatched junction nucleotides: 8.

The CDR3 DNA sequence: TGTGCCAGCAGTCCTAGCGGGAGGGGTGAGCAGTTCTTC. This translates into CASSPSGRGEQFF. This sequence joins TRBV27 and TRBJ2-1; the match to TRBD2 covers 12 bases. The CDR3 consists of 13 residues. Germline CDR1 reads MNHEY; CDR2 reads SMNVEV (reference sequence). Trimming at V came to 5 bases and at J to 9 bases, leaving 2 bases not matched to a gene.

As to this clone: This sample includes further DNA sequences coding for the same CDR3. This sequence joins TRBV27 and TRBJ2-2; D ambiguous. Germline V gives CDR1 MNHEY, CDR2 SMNVEV (reference sequence). The CDR3 totals 13 residues. The V end lost 2 bases, the J end lost 4 bases, and 5 bases lay between the germline ends. The chain's CDR3 is CASSLLGTGELFF. CDR3 DNA sequence: TGTGCCAGCAGTTTACTCGGCACCGGGGAGCTGTTTTTT.

The J gene is TRBJ2-1, the V gene TRBV5-6; 7 bases line up with TRBD1. Trimming removed 4 bases from V and 7 bases from J; junction bases left unmatched: 8. Germline V gene sequence: CDR1 SGHDT, CDR2 YYEEEE. The length of the CDR3 is 14 residues. CDR3 in amino acids: CASSPMTGFNEQFF. As DNA, the CDR3 is TGTGCCAGCAGCCCAATGACAGGGTTTAATGAGCAGTTCTTC.

The chain is built from TRBV6-1 and TRBJ1-2, with a tentative D call TRBD1 (5 bases). The CDR3 is 16 amino acids. Germline assignment: CDR1 MNHNS and CDR2 SASEGT. The V and J ends lost 0 bases and 3 bases respectively, with 14 bases between them. The CDR3 DNA reads as TGTGCCAGCAGTGAAGCCGACCAGGGCGGGGACTATGGCTACACCTTC. Amino acids: CASSEADQGGDYGYTF.

In this sample, this clone turned up once. The gene calls are TRBV6-4 and TRBJ1-5; no firm D call. Trimming shortened V by 4 bases and J by 6 bases, and 10 bases separated the two germline ends. The CDR3 sequence is 13 residues long. Germline CDR1 is MRHNA and CDR2 is SNTAGT. DNA of the CDR3: TGTGCCAGCAGTGGGGCCGTGGGTCAGCCCCAGCATTTT. Translated, it gives CASSGAVGQPQHF.

This chain uses TRBV5-1 with TRBJ2-1, with D tentatively TRBD2 (5 bases). V shed 0 bases and J shed 0 bases, with 16 bases lying between them. The germline gives CDR1 SGHRS, CDR2 YFSETQ. The CDR3 runs to 18 residues. In DNA, the CDR3 is TGCGCCAGCAGCTTGGATTCGAGCGGAAAAACCTCCTACAATGAGCAGTTCTTC. Protein product: CASSLDSSGKTSYNEQFF.

V usage is TRBV4-1 and J usage is TRBJ1-1; TRBD1 aligns across 9 bases. CDR3 size: 13 residues. Germline-derived CDR1 and CDR2 are MGHRA and YSYEKL. V shed 2 bases, J shed 8 bases, and the junction held 3 bases outside the gene matches. CDR3 nucleotides: TGCGCCAGCAGCCAATGGACAGGGGAGGAAGCTTTCTTT. Translated: CASSQWTGEEAFF.